Below, 4 T cell receptor beta chains from the same sample are listed, as sequenced in a study of T cells in Graves' hyperthyroidism and ophthalmopathy. Amplification of TCR beta CDR3 regions was performed using RNA transcripts as template. Primed by the HTBI set, a first-round RT-PCR was run on the TCR CDR3. One entry per CDR3 protein, called by TCRdb with MiXCR from the multiplex PCR reads. The sample yields under 350,000 distinct CDR3 sequences, about a sixth seen once. Material for sequencing was blood. Receptors originate from a woman aged 55-69 years with Graves' ophthalmopathy.

Points on this clonotype: At one end, the junction sequence differs from germline, possibly due to a read error. The rearrangement uses TRBV2 and TRBJ2-7; 8 bases fit TRBD2. The CDR3 runs to 15 residues. Germline V gene lookup returns CDR1 SNHLY and CDR2 FYNNEI. This CDR3 is CVSRGFLAGTYEQYF. In DNA form, the CDR3 reads TGTGTCAGCAGAGGCTTTTTAGCGGGAACCTACGAGCAGTACTTC.

In regard to this clonotype: A read error may explain this, as a much larger clone is one base away. The V and J genes are TRBV10-3 and TRBJ2-2, with D maybe TRBD2 (6 bases). The CDR3 is 15 residues long. Germline CDR1 ENHRY, CDR2 SYGVKD. The CDR3 sequence: CAISEGSGATGEPFF. DNA of the CDR3: TGTGCCATCAGCGAAGGTAGCGGAGCCACCGGGGAGCCGTTTTTT.

In regard to this clonotype: A much larger clone lies a single base off, so this may be a read error. The rearrangement joins TRBV5-6 to TRBJ2-5; TRBD2 matches at 10 bases. There are 15 residues in the CDR3. The germline CDR1 and CDR2 sequences are SGHDT and YYEEEE. The CDR3 here is CASRTTSGSQEAQYF. CDR3 sequence (DNA): TGTGCCAGCAGAACGACTAGCGGGTCCCAAGAGGCCCAGTACTTC.

In this sample, this clonotype turned up many times. The rearrangement uses TRBV12-3 or TRBV12-4 and TRBJ1-5, with D tentatively TRBD1 (5 bases). The CDR3 has 15 residues. Trimming removed 7 bases from V and 3 bases from J, with 16 bases in between. The CDR3 sequence: CASTQGAPNNQPQHF. CDR3 sequence (DNA): TGTGCCAGCACCCAAGGGGCACCAAACAATCAGCCCCAGCATTTT.